A single sample gave rise to the 11 T cell receptor beta chains below, sequenced in a study of cytomegalovirus exposure and HLA in healthy donors (dated by TCRdb to 2016 to 2017). The library was obtained by the immunoSEQ multiplex PCR assay. For the multiplex PCR, a mixture combining 60 forward primers for TCR Vbeta segments and 13 reverse primers for TCR Jbeta segments was used. TCRdb provides this immuneACCESS table in a form limited to in-frame rearrangements. Some clones are lacking; in checked studies, under half of them reflect an unresolved V gene, and why the rest are absent is not known. The sample profile shows 160,000 or so clones; 60% to 85% of them were found once. The ten largest make up less than 4.5% of the sample. The specimen sequenced was PBMCs. These receptors all come from a man aged 25 to 40 in good health and CMV-seropositive.

The chain couples TRBV7-2 to TRBJ2-7; possible D gene TRBD1, 6 bases. The CDR3 is 15 residues long. CDR1 is SGHTA and CDR2 is FQGNSA in the germline V gene. Trimming stripped 3 bases from V and 0 bases from J, with 12 bases between. The chain's CDR3 is CASSFRVQGSYEQYF. Written as DNA, the CDR3 is TGTGCCAGCAGCTTTAGGGTACAGGGCTCCTACGAGCAGTACTTC.

This clone was counted between two and nine times. This chain links TRBV7-3 with TRBJ2-5; TRBD2 matches 12 bases. Looked up from germline, CDR1 is SGHTA and CDR2 is FQGTGA. V lost 5 bases and J lost 1; bases outside the gene matches: 2. This CDR3 has 15 amino acids. CDR3 nucleotide sequence: TGTGCCAGCAGCCCTAGCGGGGGGGTCCAAGAGACCCAGTACTTC. It codes for CASSPSGGVQETQYF. Complete variable domain (other parts from reference TRBV7-3 and TRBJ2-5): GAGVSQTPSNKVTEKGKYVELRCDPISGHTALYWYRQSLGQGPEFLIYFQGTGAADDSGLPNDRFFAVRPEGSVSTLKIQRTERGDSAVYLCASSPSGGVQETQYFGPGTRLLVL.

This clone was seen once. The chain couples TRBV4-3 to TRBJ2-1; tentatively, D is TRBD1 (5 bases). CDR1 is LGHNA, CDR2 YSLEER, per germline. The CDR3 has 15 residues. V was cut by 5 bases and J by 2 bases, with 13 bases left in between. This chain's CDR3 is CASSWSRAPYNEQFF. CDR3 in DNA: TGCGCCAGCAGCTGGAGCAGGGCCCCCTACAATGAGCAGTTCTTC.

V gene TRBV29-1 combines with J gene TRBJ1-2, with 7 positions matching TRBD1. Germline V gene data show CDR1 as SQVTM and CDR2 as ANQGSEA. J gave up 7 bases and V 6 bases, and 14 bases lay outside the gene matches. This CDR3 is built from 14 residues. CDR3 loop: CSVLKSTGTSGYTF. For the CDR3, the DNA is TGCAGCGTACTGAAATCGACAGGGACGAGTGGCTACACCTTC.

The chain recombines TRBV5-1 with TRBJ2-3; maybe TRBD1 (6 bases). The CDR3 length is 14 residues. The ends were cut back, 0 bases at V and 4 bases at J, with 9 bases in the middle. Germline values: CDR1 SGHRS, CDR2 YFSETQ. CDR3 residues: CASSLGTGSDTQYF. Written as DNA, the CDR3 is TGCGCCAGCAGCTTGGGTACAGGGTCAGATACGCAGTATTTT.

The rearrangement links TRBV7-9 to TRBJ1-5; 7 bases agree with TRBD1. The V gene end was trimmed by 2 bases and the J gene end by 4 bases; junction bases not matched to a gene: 5. CDR3 size: 15 residues. Germline-derived CDR1 and CDR2 are SEHNR and FQNEAQ (reference sequence). Here the CDR3 reads CASSLKGGGNQPQHF. The DNA for the CDR3 is TGTGCCAGCAGCTTAAAAGGGGGCGGTAATCAGCCCCAGCATTTT.

This clone appeared once. The chain employs TRBV5-1 and TRBJ2-3; 7 bases align to TRBD1. CDR1 and CDR2 from the germline V gene are SGHRS and YFSETQ. The CDR3 loop spans 14 amino acids. V gave up 3 bases and J gave up 3 bases; unmatched junction bases: 4. The CDR3 here is CASSSGQPTDTQYF. The CDR3 DNA sequence: TGCGCCAGCAGCTCGGGACAGCCAACAGATACGCAGTATTTT.

J is TRBJ2-1 and V is TRBV27, with 11 positions matching TRBD2. In germline, CDR1 is MNHEY, CDR2 SMNVEV (reference sequence). The CDR3 spans 15 residues. With V trimmed by 6 bases and J by 7 bases, 8 bases remained unmatched. For the CDR3, the DNA is TGTGCCAGCAGCCTCACTAGCGGGGGATCTAATGAGCAGTTCTTC. Translation gives CASSLTSGGSNEQFF.

This sequence joins TRBV4-1 and TRBJ2-2; D ambiguous. This CDR3 spans 14 amino acids. Trimming shortened V by 1 base and J by 4 bases, and 7 bases separated the two germline ends. CDR1 is MGHRA and CDR2 is YSYEKL in the germline V gene. The CDR3 sequence: CASSQVIGTGELFF. Written as DNA, the CDR3 is TGCGCCAGCAGCCAAGTGATCGGCACCGGGGAGCTGTTTTTT.

This clone was found once. DNA for the CDR3: TGTGCTAGTGCCTCGGACTGGGAGAGCAATCAGCCCCAGCATTTT. This gives the protein CASASDWESNQPQHF. This chain joins TRBV12-5 and TRBJ1-5; D is unresolved. Germline loops: CDR1 LGHNT, CDR2 FRNRAP. V was cut by 7 bases and J by 1 base, with 14 bases left in between. CDR3 size: 15 residues.

This clone is medium-sized in the sample. The chain couples TRBV30 to TRBJ2-3; TRBD2 matches 7 bases. The V gene's germline CDR1 is GTSNPN and CDR2 SVGIG (reference sequence). V lost 4 bases and J lost 3; bases outside the gene matches: 7. This CDR3 is 14 amino acids long. The CDR3 protein is CAWTLAYITDTQYF. The CDR3, as DNA: TGTGCCTGGACACTAGCGTATATAACAGATACGCAGTATTTT.